This TCR beta chain was identified during a study of identical twins. The CDR3 is 14 amino acids. Losses at the gene ends were 0 bases for V and 9 bases for J; bases not matched to a gene: 2. Germline loops: CDR1 DFQATT, CDR2 SNEGSKA (reference sequence). TCRdb re-called the 5' RACE reads with MiXCR, one entry per CDR3 protein. The profile shows 200,000 to 250,000 distinct CDR3 sequences, 6.5% of them singletons. These data were likewise used in another study, on T cells expressing NK-cell markers.

The V gene is TRBV20-1, the J gene TRBJ1-6, with 10 bases lining up with TRBD1. The clonotype comes from a woman younger than 30 in good health. Sequenced material: CD8+ T cells sorted from blood. CDR3 region: CSAREGQGSSPLHF. The CDR3 nucleotides read TGCAGTGCTAGAGAGGGACAGGGGAGTTCACCCCTCCACTTT.